The rows below give T cell receptor beta chains drawn from one sample of a study of blood T cell repertoires in COVID-19. The data were produced by immunoSEQ multiplex PCR, yet TCRdb's version contains in-frame clones alone and is incomplete. The sample includes about 190,000 clones, about 88% of them seen just once. Sequencing used peripheral blood. All receptors come from a human donor in a cohort sampled during active COVID-19. The CDR3 runs from the conserved cysteine through the conserved F or W. The D gene is left open where the match is weak. Only some rows state a clone size, as once, few, many or a class for expanded clones.

CDR3aa: CASSYYEGDEAEQYF
CDR3nt: TGTGCCAGCAGTTACTATGAAGGGGATGAGGCCGAGCAGTACTTC
v_gene: TRBV6-2/TRBV6-3
j_gene: TRBJ2-7
len: 15
d_gene: -
abundance: few

CDR3aa: CASSGRAGTDTQYF
CDR3nt: TGCGCCAGCAGTGGGAGGGCGGGCACAGATACGCAGTATTTT
v_gene: TRBV10-2
j_gene: TRBJ2-3
len: 14
d_gene: -
abundance: -

CDR3aa: CASSEASYGNTIYF
CDR3nt: TGTGCCAGCAGTGAAGCGTCCTACGGAAACACCATATATTTT
v_gene: TRBV6-1
j_gene: TRBJ1-3
len: 14
d_gene: -
abundance: -

CDR3aa: CASSHPSGRVYNEQFF
CDR3nt: TGTGCCAGCAGCCACCCCAGCGGGAGGGTCTACAATGAGCAGTTCTTC
v_gene: TRBV6-6
j_gene: TRBJ2-1
len: 16
d_gene: TRBD2
abundance: -

CDR3aa: CASSLAVGQANTEAFF
CDR3nt: TGTGCCAGCAGCTTGGCCGTTGGACAGGCGAACACTGAAGCTTTCTTT
v_gene: TRBV5-4
j_gene: TRBJ1-1
len: 16
d_gene: TRBD1
abundance: -

CDR3aa: CAIKGGRSGNTIYF
CDR3nt: TGTGCCATCAAGGGAGGCCGCTCGGGAAACACCATATATTTT
v_gene: TRBV10-3
j_gene: TRBJ1-3
len: 14
d_gene: -
abundance: -

CDR3aa: CASSQDLTTSSYNEQFF
CDR3nt: TGCGCCAGCAGCCAAGATTTGACTACGAGCTCCTACAATGAGCAGTTCTTC
v_gene: TRBV4-3
j_gene: TRBJ2-1
len: 17
d_gene: -
abundance: -

CDR3aa: CATRLAGGLNEQFF
CDR3nt: TGCGCCACAAGACTAGCGGGAGGGCTCAATGAGCAGTTCTTC
v_gene: TRBV10-2
j_gene: TRBJ2-1
len: 14
d_gene: TRBD2
abundance: -

CDR3aa: CASSFGGGYEQYF
CDR3nt: TGTGCCAGCAGCTTCGGGGGTGGCTACGAGCAGTACTTC
v_gene: TRBV5-6
j_gene: TRBJ2-7
len: 13
d_gene: -
abundance: -

CDR3aa: CASSALQVSSFYEQYF
CDR3nt: TGCGCCAGCAGTGCCCTACAGGTATCCTCTTTTTACGAGCAGTACTTC
v_gene: TRBV10-1
j_gene: TRBJ2-7
len: 16
d_gene: -
abundance: -

CDR3aa: CASSLGGALSLQYF
CDR3nt: TGTGCCAGCAGTTTAGGGGGGGCCTTAAGTCTGCAGTACTTC
v_gene: TRBV27
j_gene: TRBJ2-7
len: 14
d_gene: -
abundance: once

CDR3aa: CAWSNRRDTEAFF
CDR3nt: TGTGCCTGGAGTAACAGGCGAGACACTGAAGCTTTCTTT
v_gene: TRBV30
j_gene: TRBJ1-1
len: 13
d_gene: -
abundance: -

CDR3aa: CASSLLGQGSIVDNQPQHF
CDR3nt: TGTGCCAGCAGTTTGTTAGGGCAGGGGAGTATAGTCGACAATCAGCCCCAGCATTTT
v_gene: TRBV6-2/TRBV6-3
j_gene: TRBJ1-5
len: 19
d_gene: -
abundance: -

CDR3aa: CASSLTGAWGVSGNTIYF
CDR3nt: TGTGCCAGCAGCCTGACAGGGGCATGGGGGGTTTCTGGAAACACCATATATTTT
v_gene: TRBV7-2
j_gene: TRBJ1-3
len: 18
d_gene: TRBD1
abundance: once